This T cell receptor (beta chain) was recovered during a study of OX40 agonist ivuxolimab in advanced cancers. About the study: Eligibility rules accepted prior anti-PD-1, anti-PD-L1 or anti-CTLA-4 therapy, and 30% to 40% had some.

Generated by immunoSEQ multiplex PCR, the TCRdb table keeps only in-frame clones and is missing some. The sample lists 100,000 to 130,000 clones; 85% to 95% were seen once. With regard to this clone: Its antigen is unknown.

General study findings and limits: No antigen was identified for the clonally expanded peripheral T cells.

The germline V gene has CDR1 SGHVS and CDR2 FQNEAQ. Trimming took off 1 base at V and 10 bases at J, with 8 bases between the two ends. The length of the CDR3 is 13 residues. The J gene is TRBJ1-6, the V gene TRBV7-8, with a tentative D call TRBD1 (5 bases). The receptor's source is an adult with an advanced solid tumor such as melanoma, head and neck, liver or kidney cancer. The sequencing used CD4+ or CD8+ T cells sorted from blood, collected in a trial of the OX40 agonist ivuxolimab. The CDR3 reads CASSLGGDSPLHF. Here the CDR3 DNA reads TGTGCCAGCAGCTTAGGCGGGGACTCACCCCTCCACTTT. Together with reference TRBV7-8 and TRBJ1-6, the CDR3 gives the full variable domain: GAGVSQSPRYKVAKRGQDVALRCDPISGHVSLFWYQQALGQGPEFLTYFQNEAQLDKSGLPSDRFFAERPEGSVSTLKIQRTQQEDSAVYLCASSLGGDSPLHFGNGTRLTVT.